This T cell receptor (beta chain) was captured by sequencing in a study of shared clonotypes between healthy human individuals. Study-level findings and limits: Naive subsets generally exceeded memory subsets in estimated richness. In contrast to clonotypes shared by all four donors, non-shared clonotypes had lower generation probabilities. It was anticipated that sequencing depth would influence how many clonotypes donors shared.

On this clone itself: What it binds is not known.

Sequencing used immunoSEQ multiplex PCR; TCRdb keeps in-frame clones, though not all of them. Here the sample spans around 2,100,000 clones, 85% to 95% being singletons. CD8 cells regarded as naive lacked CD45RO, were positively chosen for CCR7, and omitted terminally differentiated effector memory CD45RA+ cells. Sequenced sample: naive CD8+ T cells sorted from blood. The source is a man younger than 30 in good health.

This CDR3 is CASSPLGTGVWEQYF. In nucleotides, the CDR3 is TGTGCCAGCAGCCCCCTGGGGACAGGGGTCTGGGAGCAGTACTTC. The chain uses TRBV6-1 and TRBJ2-7; 10 bases match TRBD1. Trimming removed 6 bases from V and 7 bases from J; junction bases left unmatched: 12. The CDR3 sequence is 15 residues long. Looked up from germline, CDR1 is MNHNS and CDR2 is SASEGT.